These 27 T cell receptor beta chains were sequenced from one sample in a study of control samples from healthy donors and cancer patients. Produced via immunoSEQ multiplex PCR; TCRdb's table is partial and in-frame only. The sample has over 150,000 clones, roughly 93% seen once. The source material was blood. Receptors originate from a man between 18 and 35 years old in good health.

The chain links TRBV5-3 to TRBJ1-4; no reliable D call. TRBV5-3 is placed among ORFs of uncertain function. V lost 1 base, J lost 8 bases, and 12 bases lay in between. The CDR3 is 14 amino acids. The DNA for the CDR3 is TGTGCCAGAAGCTTGTCAAAGAGGAGGGAAAAACTGTTTTTT. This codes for CARSLSKRREKLFF.

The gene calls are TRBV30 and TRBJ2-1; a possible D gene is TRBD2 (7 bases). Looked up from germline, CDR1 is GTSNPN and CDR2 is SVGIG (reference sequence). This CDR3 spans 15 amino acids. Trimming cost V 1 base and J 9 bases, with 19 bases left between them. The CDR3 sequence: CAWSEGGALGSEQFF. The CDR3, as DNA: TGTGCCTGGAGTGAGGGGGGGGCTCTGGGTAGTGAGCAGTTCTTC.

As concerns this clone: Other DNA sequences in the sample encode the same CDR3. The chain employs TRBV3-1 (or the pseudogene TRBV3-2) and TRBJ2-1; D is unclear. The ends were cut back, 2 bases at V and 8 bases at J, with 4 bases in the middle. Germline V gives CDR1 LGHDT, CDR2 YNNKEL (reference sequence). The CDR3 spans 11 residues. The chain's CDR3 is CASSQLDEQFF. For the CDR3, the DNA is TGTGCCAGCAGCCAACTAGATGAGCAGTTCTTC.

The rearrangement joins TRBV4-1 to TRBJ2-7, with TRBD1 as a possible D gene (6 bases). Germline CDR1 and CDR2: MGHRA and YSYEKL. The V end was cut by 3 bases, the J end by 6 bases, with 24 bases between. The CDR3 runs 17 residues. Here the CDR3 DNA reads TGCGCCAGCAGCCATAGTTCCGTCTGGGGGCGCGTTGCCGAGCAGTACTTC. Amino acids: CASSHSSVWGRVAEQYF.

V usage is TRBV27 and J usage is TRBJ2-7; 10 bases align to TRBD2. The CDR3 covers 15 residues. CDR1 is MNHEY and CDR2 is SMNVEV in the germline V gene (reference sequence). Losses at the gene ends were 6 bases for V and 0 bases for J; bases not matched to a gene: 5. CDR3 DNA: TGTGCCAGCAGCCCTACTAGCGGGGCCTCCTACGAGCAGTACTTC. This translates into CASSPTSGASYEQYF.

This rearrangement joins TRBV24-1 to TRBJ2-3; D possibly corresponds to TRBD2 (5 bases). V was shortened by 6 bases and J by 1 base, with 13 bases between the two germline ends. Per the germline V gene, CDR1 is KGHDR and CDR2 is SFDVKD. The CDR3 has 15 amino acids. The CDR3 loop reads CATSTRSERTDTQYF. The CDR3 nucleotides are TGTGCCACCAGTACTAGATCAGAACGCACAGATACGCAGTATTTT.

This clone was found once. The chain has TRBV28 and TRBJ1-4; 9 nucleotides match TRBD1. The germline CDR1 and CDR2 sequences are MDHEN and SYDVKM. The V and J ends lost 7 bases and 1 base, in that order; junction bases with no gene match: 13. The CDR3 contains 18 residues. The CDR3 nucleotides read TGTGCCAGCACAACCGGGACAGGGAATTTTGGAACTAATGAAAAACTGTTTTTT. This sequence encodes CASTTGTGNFGTNEKLFF.

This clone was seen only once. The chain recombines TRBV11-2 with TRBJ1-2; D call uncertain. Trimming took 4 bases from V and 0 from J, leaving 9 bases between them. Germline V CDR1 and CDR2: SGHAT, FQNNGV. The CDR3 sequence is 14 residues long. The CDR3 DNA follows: TGTGCCAGCAGCTCTCTGAGATCTAACTATGGCTACACCTTC. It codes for CASSSLRSNYGYTF. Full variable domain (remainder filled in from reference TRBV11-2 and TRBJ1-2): EAGVAQSPRYKIIEKRQSVAFWCNPISGHATLYWYQQILGQGPKLLIQFQNNGVVDDSQLPKDRFSAERLKGVDSTLKIQPAKLEDSAVYLCASSSLRSNYGYTFGSGTRLTVV.

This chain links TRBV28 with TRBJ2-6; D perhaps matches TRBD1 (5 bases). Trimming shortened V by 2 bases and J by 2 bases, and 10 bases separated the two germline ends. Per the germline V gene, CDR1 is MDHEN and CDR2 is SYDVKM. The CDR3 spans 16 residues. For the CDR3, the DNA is TGTGCCAGCAGTTTAATATCAGGGACTGGGGCCAACGTCCTGACTTTC. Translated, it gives CASSLISGTGANVLTF.

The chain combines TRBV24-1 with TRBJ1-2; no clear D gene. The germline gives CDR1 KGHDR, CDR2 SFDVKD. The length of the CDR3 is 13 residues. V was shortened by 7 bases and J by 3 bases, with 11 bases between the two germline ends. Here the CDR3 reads CATSKDEDYGYTF. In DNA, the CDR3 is TGTGCCACCAGCAAAGACGAGGACTATGGCTACACCTTC.

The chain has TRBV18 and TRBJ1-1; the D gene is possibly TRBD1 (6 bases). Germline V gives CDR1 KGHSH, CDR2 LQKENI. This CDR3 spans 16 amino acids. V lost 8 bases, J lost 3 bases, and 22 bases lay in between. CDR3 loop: CASTLFWGGADTEAFF. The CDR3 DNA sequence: TGTGCCAGCACCCTTTTTTGGGGGGGGGCGGACACTGAAGCTTTCTTT.

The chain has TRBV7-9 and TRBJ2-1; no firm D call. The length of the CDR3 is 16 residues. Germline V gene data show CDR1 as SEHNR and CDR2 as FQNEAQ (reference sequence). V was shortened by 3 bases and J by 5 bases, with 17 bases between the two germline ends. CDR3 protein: CASSFFSFHGDNEQFF. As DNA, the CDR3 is TGTGCCAGCAGCTTTTTTTCATTCCACGGAGACAATGAGCAGTTCTTC.

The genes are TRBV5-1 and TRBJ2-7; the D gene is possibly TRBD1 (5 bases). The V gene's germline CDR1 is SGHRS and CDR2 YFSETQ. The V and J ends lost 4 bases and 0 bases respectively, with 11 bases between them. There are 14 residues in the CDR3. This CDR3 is CASSPTEDSYEQYF. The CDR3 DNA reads TGCGCCAGCAGCCCGACAGAAGACTCCTACGAGCAGTACTTC. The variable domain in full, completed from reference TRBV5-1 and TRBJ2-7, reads KAGVTQTPRYLIKTRGQQVTLSCSPISGHRSVSWYQQTPGQGLQFLFEYFSETQRNKGNFPGRFSGRQFSNSRSEMNVSTLELGDSALYLCASSPTEDSYEQYFGPGTRLTVT.

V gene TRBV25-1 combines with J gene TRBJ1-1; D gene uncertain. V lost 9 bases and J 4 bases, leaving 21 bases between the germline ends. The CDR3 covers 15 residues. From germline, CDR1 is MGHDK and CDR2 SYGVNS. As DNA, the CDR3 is TGTGCCAGACTCCGAGATAGAGGGAAGGGCACTGAAGCTTTCTTT. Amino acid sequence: CARLRDRGKGTEAFF.

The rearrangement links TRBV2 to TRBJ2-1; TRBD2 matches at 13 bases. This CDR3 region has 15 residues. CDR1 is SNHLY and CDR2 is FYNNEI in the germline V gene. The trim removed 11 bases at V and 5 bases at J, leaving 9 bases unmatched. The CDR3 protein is CAATSGGAGDNEQFF. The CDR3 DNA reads TGTGCCGCTACTAGCGGGGGGGCCGGAGACAATGAGCAGTTCTTC. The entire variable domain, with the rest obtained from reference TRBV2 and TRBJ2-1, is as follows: EPEVTQTPSHQVTQMGQEVILRCVPISNHLYFYWYRQILGQKVEFLVSFYNNEISEKSEIFDDQFSVERPDGSNFTLKIRSTKLEDSAMYFCAATSGGAGDNEQFFGPGTRLTVL.

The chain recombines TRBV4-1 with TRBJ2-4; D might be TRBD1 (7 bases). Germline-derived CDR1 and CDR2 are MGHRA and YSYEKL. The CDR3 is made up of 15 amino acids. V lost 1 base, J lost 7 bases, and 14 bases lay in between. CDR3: CASSQVRGAGNIQYF. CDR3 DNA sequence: TGCGCCAGCAGCCAAGTCAGGGGGGCAGGGAACATTCAGTACTTC.

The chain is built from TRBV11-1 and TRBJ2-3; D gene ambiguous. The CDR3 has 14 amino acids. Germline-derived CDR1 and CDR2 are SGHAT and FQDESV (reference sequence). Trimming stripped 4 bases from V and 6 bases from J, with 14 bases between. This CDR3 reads CASSYKAGSDTQYF. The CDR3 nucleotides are TGTGCCAGCAGCTACAAGGCAGGCAGCGATACGCAGTATTTT.

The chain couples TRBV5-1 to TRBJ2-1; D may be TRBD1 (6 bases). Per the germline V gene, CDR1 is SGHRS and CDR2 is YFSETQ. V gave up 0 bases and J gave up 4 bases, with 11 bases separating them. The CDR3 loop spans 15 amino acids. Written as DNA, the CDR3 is TGCGCCAGCAGCTTGGGACAGGTGACATACAATGAGCAGTTCTTC. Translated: CASSLGQVTYNEQFF. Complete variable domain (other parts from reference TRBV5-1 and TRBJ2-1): KAGVTQTPRYLIKTRGQQVTLSCSPISGHRSVSWYQQTPGQGLQFLFEYFSETQRNKGNFPGRFSGRQFSNSRSEMNVSTLELGDSALYLCASSLGQVTYNEQFFGPGTRLTVL.

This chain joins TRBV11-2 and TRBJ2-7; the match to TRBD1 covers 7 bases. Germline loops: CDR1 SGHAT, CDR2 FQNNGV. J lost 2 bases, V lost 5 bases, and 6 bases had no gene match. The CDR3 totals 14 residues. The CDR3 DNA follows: TGTGCCAGCAGCGGACTGACAGGGCCCTACGAGCAGTACTTC. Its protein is CASSGLTGPYEQYF.

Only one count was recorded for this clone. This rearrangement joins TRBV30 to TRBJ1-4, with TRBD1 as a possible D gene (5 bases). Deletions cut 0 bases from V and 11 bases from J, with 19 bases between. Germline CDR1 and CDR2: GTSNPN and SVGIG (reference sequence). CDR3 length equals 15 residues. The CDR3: CAWSVARTGVGKLFF. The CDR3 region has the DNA TGTGCCTGGAGTGTGGCCCGGACGGGGGTCGGGAAACTGTTTTTT.

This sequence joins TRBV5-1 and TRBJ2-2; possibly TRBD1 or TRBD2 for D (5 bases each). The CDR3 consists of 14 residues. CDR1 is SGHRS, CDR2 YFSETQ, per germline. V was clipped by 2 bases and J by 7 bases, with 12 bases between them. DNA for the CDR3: TGCGCCAGCAGCTTCCCCGGGGCGGGCGGGGAGCTGTTTTTT. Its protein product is CASSFPGAGGELFF.

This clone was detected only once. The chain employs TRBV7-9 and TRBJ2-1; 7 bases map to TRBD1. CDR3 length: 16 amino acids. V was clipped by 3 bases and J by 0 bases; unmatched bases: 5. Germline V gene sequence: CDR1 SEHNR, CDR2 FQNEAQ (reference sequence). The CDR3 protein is CASSFTDRSSYNEQFF. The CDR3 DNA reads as TGTGCCAGCAGCTTCACGGACAGGAGCTCCTACAATGAGCAGTTCTTC.

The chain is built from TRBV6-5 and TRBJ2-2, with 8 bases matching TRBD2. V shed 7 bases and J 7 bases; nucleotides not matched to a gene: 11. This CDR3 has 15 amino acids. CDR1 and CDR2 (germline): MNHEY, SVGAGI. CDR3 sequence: CASTLSGGQGGELFF. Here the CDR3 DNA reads TGTGCCAGCACCCTATCGGGGGGGCAGGGCGGGGAGCTGTTTTTT.

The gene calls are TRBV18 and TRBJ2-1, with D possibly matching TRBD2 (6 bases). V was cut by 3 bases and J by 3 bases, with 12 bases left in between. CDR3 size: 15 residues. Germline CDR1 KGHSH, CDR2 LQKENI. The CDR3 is CASSPMVAVYNEQFF. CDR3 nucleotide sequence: TGTGCCAGCTCACCCATGGTAGCGGTCTACAATGAGCAGTTCTTC.

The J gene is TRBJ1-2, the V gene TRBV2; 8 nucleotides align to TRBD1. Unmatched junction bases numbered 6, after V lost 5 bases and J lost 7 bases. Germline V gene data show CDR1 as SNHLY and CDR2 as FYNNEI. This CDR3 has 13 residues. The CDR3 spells CASSTGQGRGYTF. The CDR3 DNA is TGTGCCAGCAGTACAGGACAGGGTCGTGGCTACACCTTC.

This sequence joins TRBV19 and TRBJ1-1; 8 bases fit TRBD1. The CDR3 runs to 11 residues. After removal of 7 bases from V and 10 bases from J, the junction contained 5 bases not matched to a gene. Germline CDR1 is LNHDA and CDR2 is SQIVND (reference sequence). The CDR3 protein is CASTNRGLAFF. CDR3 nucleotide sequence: TGTGCCAGTACTAACAGGGGGTTAGCTTTCTTT.

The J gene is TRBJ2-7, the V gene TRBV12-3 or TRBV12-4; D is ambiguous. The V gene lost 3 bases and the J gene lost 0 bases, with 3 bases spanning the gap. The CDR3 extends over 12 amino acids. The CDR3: CASSFTSYEQYF. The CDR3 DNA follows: TGTGCCAGCAGTTTCACCTCCTACGAGCAGTACTTC.